These 13 T cell receptor beta chains came from one sample sequenced in a study of molecular identifiers for immune sequencing clone quantification (dated by TCRdb to 2016 to 2018). Libraries came from PCR. Sequencing was performed on a NextSeq 500. TCRdb cleaned the public reads at Q25 with fastp, built clones with MiXCR and kept in-frame beta chains. Rows merge per CDR3 protein into single entries with the most common DNA and genes. The sample data list hundreds of thousands of distinct CDR3 sequences, and 25% of these were observed just once. 0.6% to 0.9% of the sample is taken by the ten largest. Sequenced input: naive CD8+ T cells from blood, with Jurkat cell RNA spiked in. Taken with the paper, the label for cell subset or site translates to: FACS-sorted CD8+CD4-CCR7+CD45RA+ naive T cells. The receptors shown here come from a human donor in good health. Some libraries in this study had Jurkat cell RNA spiked in.

This clonotype was found many times. V usage is TRBV2 and J usage is TRBJ2-3, with D perhaps matching TRBD1 (6 bases). The V and J ends lost 6 bases and 0 bases respectively, with 19 bases between them. Germline values: CDR1 SNHLY, CDR2 FYNNEI. This CDR3 has 17 residues. In DNA, the CDR3 is TGTGCCAGCAGACGCGCCAGGGGACCTACAAGCACAGATACGCAGTATTTT. Translated: CASRRARGPTSTDTQYF.

The rearrangement links TRBV6-2 or TRBV6-3 to TRBJ2-7; possible D gene TRBD1, 6 bases. The germline V gene encodes CDR1 MNHEY and CDR2 SVGEGT. This CDR3 has 16 amino acids. Trimming cost V 6 bases and J 0 bases, with 18 bases left between them. This CDR3 is CASSPMTGISSYEQYF. CDR3 coding DNA: TGTGCCAGCAGCCCAATGACAGGTATTAGCTCCTACGAGCAGTACTTC.

The table lists this clonotype with a few counts. The rearrangement links TRBV20-1 to TRBJ2-2, with TRBD2 matching 14 bases. This CDR3 region has 14 residues. V trimming: 6 bases; J trimming: 5 bases; junction bases outside the gene matches: 2. The germline V gene encodes CDR1 DFQATT and CDR2 SNEGSKA (reference sequence). CDR3 loop: CSARTSGGTGELFF. In DNA, the CDR3 is TGCAGTGCCCGGACTAGCGGGGGGACCGGGGAGCTGTTTTTT.

This clonotype was seen more than once but under ten times. The J gene is TRBJ1-4, the V gene TRBV4-1; the D gene is possibly TRBD1 (5 bases). Germline assignment: CDR1 MGHRA and CDR2 YSYEKL. The CDR3 spans 17 residues. Trimming removed 0 bases from V and 3 bases from J, with 14 bases in between. The CDR3 nucleotides read TGCGCCAGCAGCCAAGAAAGGGGTATTGGAGCTAATGAAAAACTGTTTTTT. Encoded protein: CASSQERGIGANEKLFF.

The V gene is TRBV7-9, the J gene TRBJ2-1; D is unresolved. This CDR3 comprises 14 residues. Germline V lookup: CDR1 SEHNR, CDR2 FQNEAQ (reference sequence). With 1 base removed from V and 5 bases from J, the gap between germline ends came to 9 bases. CDR3 bases: TGTGCCAGCAGCTTAGTACCTGGAGACAATGAGCAGTTCTTC. As protein: CASSLVPGDNEQFF.

The table lists this clonotype with many counts. J is TRBJ2-1 and V is TRBV4-1; D is possibly TRBD1 (6 bases). Germline V gene sequence: CDR1 MGHRA, CDR2 YSYEKL. Trimming cost V 0 bases and J 13 bases, with 13 bases left between them. The CDR3 totals 13 residues. This CDR3 is CASSQEYRVGQFF. The DNA for the CDR3 is TGCGCCAGCAGCCAAGAATACAGGGTAGGCCAGTTCTTC.

This clonotype was seen a handful of times. The gene calls are TRBV20-1 and TRBJ2-7, with TRBD2 matching over 10 bases. With 0 bases clipped from V and 6 bases from J, the junction kept 2 bases outside the gene matches. The germline V gene encodes CDR1 DFQATT and CDR2 SNEGSKA (reference sequence). The CDR3 is 13 residues long. As DNA, the CDR3 is TGCAGTGCTAGAGAGCTAGCGGGAGCCGAGCAGTACTTC. It yields the protein CSARELAGAEQYF.

V is TRBV27 and J is TRBJ2-3, with 12 bases that match TRBD2. CDR1 MNHEY and CDR2 SMNVEV come from the germline V gene (reference sequence). J lost 2 bases, V lost 5 bases, and 8 bases had no gene match. The length of the CDR3 is 17 residues. The CDR3 coding sequence is TGTGCCAGCAGTCCCCTTACTAGCGGGGGGTACACAGATACGCAGTATTTT. Translated: CASSPLTSGGYTDTQYF.

This clonotype was recorded many times. The chain is built from TRBV4-3 and TRBJ2-2; D is possibly TRBD2 (5 bases). The V end was cut by 2 bases, the J end by 7 bases, with 11 bases between. The CDR3 is 14 amino acids. Germline loops: CDR1 LGHNA, CDR2 YSLEER. DNA for the CDR3: TGCGCCAGCAGCCAAAGATTGGCGGGCGGGGAGCTGTTTTTT. Its protein product is CASSQRLAGGELFF.

The V call is TRBV27, the J call TRBJ1-1; the match to TRBD1 covers 7 bases. The junction had 3 bases not matched to a gene; V was cut back by 2 bases and J by 6 bases. The CDR3 runs 13 residues. The germline V gene encodes CDR1 MNHEY and CDR2 SMNVEV (reference sequence). The CDR3 is CASSLNQGAEAFF. In DNA, the CDR3 is TGTGCCAGCAGTTTAAACCAGGGGGCTGAAGCTTTCTTT.

Comments on this clonotype: Relative to the germline gene, one junction end is altered; a read error may explain this. This chain uses TRBV12-3 or TRBV12-4 with TRBJ2-5; a weak D match, TRBD2 (6 bases). The CDR3 loop spans 15 amino acids. The DNA of the CDR3 is TGTGCCAGCAGCCCCAGCGGGCAGCTCCAAGAGGCCCAGTACTTC. It specifies CASSPSGQLQEAQYF.

This clonotype turned up a few times. The chain links TRBV7-9 to TRBJ2-5; D is possibly TRBD1 or TRBD2 (5 bases each). From germline, CDR1 is SEHNR and CDR2 FQNEAQ (reference sequence). CDR3 size: 15 residues. V was cut by 5 bases and J by 1 base, with 14 bases left in between. The CDR3 protein is CASSIPGTPQETQYF. In DNA, the CDR3 is TGTGCCAGCAGCATCCCCGGGACCCCCCAAGAGACCCAGTACTTC.

The chain couples TRBV7-9 to TRBJ2-7, with 10 bases aligning to TRBD1. The CDR3 spans 16 residues. Per the germline V gene, CDR1 is SEHNR and CDR2 is FQNEAQ (reference sequence). The junction had 12 bases not matched to a gene; V was cut back by 6 bases and J by 4 bases. The CDR3 nucleotides read TGTGCCAGCAGTTCCGACAGGGGGCGAAGGACTTACGAGCAGTACTTC. Translated: CASSSDRGRRTYEQYF.